Below are 5 T cell receptor beta chains sequenced from a single sample in a study of shared clonotypes between healthy human individuals. The assay was immunoSEQ multiplex PCR, and TCRdb's table has in-frame clones only and misses some. The table records 750,000 to 1,000,000 clones, roughly 92% of them present only once. The naive CD8 subset, CD45RO-negative cells positively selected for CCR7, excluded terminally differentiated effector memory CD45RA+ cells. The specimen sequenced was naive CD8+ T cells sorted from blood. The receptor set was obtained from a young man in good health.

The chain uses TRBV19 and TRBJ1-1; no firm D call. This CDR3 is 14 amino acids long. V lost 3 bases and J 0 bases, leaving 8 bases between the germline ends. Germline V gene lookup returns CDR1 LNHDA and CDR2 SQIVND (reference sequence). Here the CDR3 DNA reads TGTGCCAGTAGTATGCCGGGTTTGAACACTGAAGCTTTCTTT. Its protein product is CASSMPGLNTEAFF.

Here the CDR3 DNA reads TGCAGCGTTGTTCTAGACAGAGACGCCCGCATGGTGCAGTACTTC. Protein sequence: CSVVLDRDARMVQYF. The V gene is TRBV29-1, the J gene TRBJ2-7; a weak D match, TRBD1 (5 bases). Trimming took 4 bases from V and 9 from J, leaving 25 bases between them. Germline loops: CDR1 SQVTM, CDR2 ANQGSEA. The CDR3 sequence is 15 residues long.

This chain joins TRBV6-5 and TRBJ2-1; 7 positions agree with TRBD1. CDR3 length equals 14 residues. After removal of 3 bases from V and 5 bases from J, the junction contained 4 bases not matched to a gene. Germline CDR1 is MNHEY and CDR2 is SVGAGI. The CDR3 reads CASSYQGVHNEQFF. CDR3 bases: TGTGCCAGCAGTTATCAGGGGGTACACAATGAGCAGTTCTTC.

The chain recombines TRBV6-6 with TRBJ1-1; D remains unclear. Germline V gives CDR1 MNHNY, CDR2 SVGAGI (reference sequence). The CDR3 totals 13 residues. Trimming removed 2 bases at V and 1 base at J, with 5 bases between. CDR3: CASSYPGNTEAFF. In DNA form, the CDR3 reads TGTGCCAGCAGTTACCCGGGGAACACTGAAGCTTTCTTT.

This clone was picked up one time. Distinct nucleotide sequences in the sample also encode this CDR3. The CDR3 reads CASSFKMNTEAFF. The CDR3 DNA reads as TGTGCCAGCAGCTTCAAGATGAACACTGAAGCTTTCTTT. This chain uses TRBV5-8 with TRBJ1-1; unclear D gene. The CDR3 extends over 13 amino acids. Per germline, CDR1 SGHTS and CDR2 YDEGEE. V lost 2 bases to trimming and J lost 0 bases, with 5 bases between them.